This T cell receptor (beta chain) was captured by sequencing in a study of follicular helper T cells after annual influenza vaccination. With regard to this clone: The antigen remains undetermined.

Trimming left V 5 bases short and J 8 bases short, with 9 bases between. Germline assignment: CDR1 MNHEY and CDR2 SVGAGI. The length of the CDR3 is 11 residues. Overall study findings and caveats: Productive TCRB sequences came from only roughly 10-23% of cells.

The table came from immunoSEQ multiplex PCR; TCRdb's copy has only in-frame clones and leaves some out. Of 9,800 or so clones listed, about 80% are singletons. Time point denoted: 2014-2015 season, 7 days after vaccination. The sequence was obtained from an adult who received the influenza vaccine. The V call is TRBV6-5, the J call TRBJ1-1; D gene uncertain. The material sequenced was CXCR5- memory CD4+ T cells sorted from blood, taken 7 days after influenza vaccination. The CDR3 sequence is CASSHREEAFF. CDR3 nucleotides: TGTGCCAGCAGTCATCGAGAAGAAGCTTTCTTT.